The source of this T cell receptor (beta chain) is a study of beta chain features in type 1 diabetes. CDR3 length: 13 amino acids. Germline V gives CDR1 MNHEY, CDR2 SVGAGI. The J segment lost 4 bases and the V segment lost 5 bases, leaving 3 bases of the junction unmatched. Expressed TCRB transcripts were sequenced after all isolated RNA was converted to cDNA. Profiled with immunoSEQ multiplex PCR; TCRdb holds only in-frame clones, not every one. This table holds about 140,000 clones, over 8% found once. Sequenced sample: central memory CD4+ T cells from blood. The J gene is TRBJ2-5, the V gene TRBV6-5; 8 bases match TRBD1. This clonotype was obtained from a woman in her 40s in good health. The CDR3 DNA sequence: TGTGCCAGCAGTCCCGGACAGGGAGAGACCCAGTACTTC. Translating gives CASSPGQGETQYF.